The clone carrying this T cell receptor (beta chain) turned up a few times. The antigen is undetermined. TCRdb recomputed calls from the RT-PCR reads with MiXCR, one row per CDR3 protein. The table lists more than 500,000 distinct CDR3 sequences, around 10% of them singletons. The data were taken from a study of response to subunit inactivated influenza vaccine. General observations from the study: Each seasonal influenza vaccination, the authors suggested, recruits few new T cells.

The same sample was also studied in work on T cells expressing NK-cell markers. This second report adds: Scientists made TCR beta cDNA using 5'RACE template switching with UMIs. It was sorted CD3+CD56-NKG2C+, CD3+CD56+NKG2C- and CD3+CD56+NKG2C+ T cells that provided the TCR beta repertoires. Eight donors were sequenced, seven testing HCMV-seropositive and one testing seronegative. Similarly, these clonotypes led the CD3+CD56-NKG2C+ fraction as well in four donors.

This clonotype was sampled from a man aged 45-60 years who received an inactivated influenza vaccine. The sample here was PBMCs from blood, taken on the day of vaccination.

CDR3 sequence (DNA): TGCGCCAGCAGCTTGAGTCCCGGGGGTACTAGCACAGATACGCAGTATTTT. This codes for CASSLSPGGTSTDTQYF. The chain is built from TRBV5-1 and TRBJ2-3; maybe TRBD2 (6 bases). Germline loops: CDR1 SGHRS, CDR2 YFSETQ. The CDR3 length is 17 residues. Trimming took 1 base from V and 0 from J, leaving 15 bases between them.